This T cell receptor (beta chain) was identified in a study of T cells after yellow fever vaccination. The study's findings and limits: Reappearance after the booster was seen for most primary-vaccination clones, at 95% to 96% CD4 and 70% to 90% CD8. Some clonotypes, a small share, were shared between CD4 and CD8 compartments.

Looked up from germline, CDR1 is SQVTM and CDR2 is ANQGSEA. V dropped 1 base and J dropped 2 bases, with 14 bases sitting between them. The CDR3 extends over 15 amino acids. TCR cDNA, made by 5'RACE template switching, carried an added universal primer site and UMIs. TCRdb reanalysed the 5' RACE reads using MiXCR and keeps one entry per CDR3 protein. The table has around 250,000 distinct CDR3 sequences, 6.9% seen once. Notes on this clonotype: Its antigen is as yet unknown.

The receptor's source is a man younger than 40 who received the YFV17D yellow fever vaccine. Sequenced material: CD4+ T cells sorted from PBMCs, taken 15 days after the yellow fever booster vaccination. The J gene is TRBJ2-5, the V gene TRBV29-1, with a tentative D call TRBD1 (6 bases). CDR3 loop: CSVEGTGTPQETQYF. The CDR3 nucleotides read TGCAGCGTTGAAGGAACCGGGACACCACAAGAGACCCAGTACTTC.